This T cell receptor beta chain was documented in a study of OX40 agonist ivuxolimab in advanced cancers. Whole-study results and caveats: The 0.1-3.0 mg/kg partial responders had among the lowest clonal expansion. Normalized T-cell clonal expansion was also low in some nonresponders. There was clonal expansion of CD4+ and CD8+ blood T cells by week 6 at 0.1 to 3.0 mg/kg.

Trimming stripped 6 bases from V and 1 base from J, with 7 bases between. The CDR3 contains 14 residues. The germline gives CDR1 MGHDK, CDR2 SYGVNS. With regard to this clone: What it binds is not known.

Clones were read by immunoSEQ multiplex PCR, and TCRdb kept only the in-frame ones, dropping some. The sample lists tens of thousands of clones, around 82% seen once, with 6.5% to 8.5% in the top ten. This chain connects TRBV25-1 to TRBJ1-6; D is ambiguous. The sample was CD4+ or CD8+ T cells sorted from blood, taken in a trial of the OX40 agonist ivuxolimab. The TCR originated in an adult with an advanced solid tumor such as melanoma, head and neck, liver or kidney cancer. The CDR3 sequence: CASRTGSYNSPLHF. CDR3 DNA: TGTGCCAGCAGGACGGGATCCTATAATTCACCCCTCCACTTT.